This T cell receptor (beta chain) emerged from a study of Graves' ophthalmopathy and Graves' hyperthyroidism. There are many counts of this clonotype. Amplified TCR beta CDR3 regions were obtained using RNA transcripts as template. The first-round RT-PCR employed HTBI primers together with the Qiagen OneStep RT-PCR kit. A multiplex PCR was then performed as the second round. MiXCR, run by TCRdb on the multiplex PCR reads, gives a single entry per CDR3 protein. The sample has hundreds of thousands of distinct CDR3 sequences; approximately 21% are singletons. The V gene's germline CDR1 is LGHNA and CDR2 YNFKEQ. The junction had 4 bases not matched to a gene; V was cut back by 3 bases and J by 1 base. The length of the CDR3 is 16 residues. Patients were excluded if they had other autoimmune diseases or uncontrolled infections, and likewise if pregnancy or lactation applied.

The sequencing input was peripheral blood. The chain employs TRBV4-2 and TRBJ1-3, with 9 bases lining up with TRBD1. This sequence originates from a woman in her late teens or twenties with stable Graves' hyperthyroidism. The CDR3 reads CASSQLQGASGNTIYF. CDR3 sequence (DNA): TGTGCCAGCAGCCAGTTACAGGGGGCTTCTGGAAACACCATATATTTT.